The sequence of this TCR beta chain was determined in a study of blood T cell repertoires in COVID-19. The overall study: Both acute and convalescent COVID-19 samples were obtained from the United States, Italy and Spain. From T cells, B-cell-depleted T cells, or PBMCs came the material, which was cDNA or gDNA.

The authors' processing: Estimates of nucleated cell counts were drawn from the amplification of reference gene primers. TCRdb's copy holds only in-frame clones and misses some; the assay was immunoSEQ multiplex PCR. V, J and clone size were drawn from that table, and D and trimming were deduced from the DNA. The top ten clones hold 2.5% to 3.5% of a sample with fewer than 110,000 clones, 87% of them seen once. The sample was peripheral blood. The TCR sequence derives from a man between 50 and 59 years old in a cohort sampled during active COVID-19.

CDR3 residues: CASSVVETQYF. The CDR3 nucleotides read TGTGCCAGCAGTGTAGTGGAGACCCAGTACTTC. J is TRBJ2-5 and V is TRBV2, with no clear D. Deletions cut 4 bases from V and 5 bases from J, with 5 bases between. The CDR3 is made up of 11 amino acids. Germline values: CDR1 SNHLY, CDR2 FYNNEI.